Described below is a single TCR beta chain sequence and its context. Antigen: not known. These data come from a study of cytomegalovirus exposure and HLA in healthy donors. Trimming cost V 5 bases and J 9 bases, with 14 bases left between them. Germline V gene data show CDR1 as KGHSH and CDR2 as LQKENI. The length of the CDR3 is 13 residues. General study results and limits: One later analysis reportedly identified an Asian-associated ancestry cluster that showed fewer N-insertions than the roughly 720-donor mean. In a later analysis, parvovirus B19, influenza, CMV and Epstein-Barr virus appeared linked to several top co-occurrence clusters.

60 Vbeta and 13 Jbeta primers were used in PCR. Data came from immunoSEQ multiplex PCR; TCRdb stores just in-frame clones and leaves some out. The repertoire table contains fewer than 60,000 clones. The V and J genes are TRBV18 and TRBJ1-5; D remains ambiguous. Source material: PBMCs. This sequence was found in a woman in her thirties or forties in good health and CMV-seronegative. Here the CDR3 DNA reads TGTGCCAGCTCATCCCGGGAGGAAACGCCCCAGCATTTT. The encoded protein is CASSSREETPQHF. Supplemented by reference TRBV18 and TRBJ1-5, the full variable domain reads NAGVMQNPRHLVRRRGQEARLRCSPMKGHSHVYWYRQLPEEGLKFMVYLQKENIIDESGMPKERFSAEFPKEGPSILRIQQVVRGDSAAYFCASSSREETPQHFGDGTRLSIL.